The sequence of this T cell receptor beta chain was determined in a study of cytomegalovirus exposure and HLA in healthy donors. Germline CDR1 and CDR2: SGDLS and YYNGEE. V shed 3 bases and J shed 8 bases, with 18 bases lying between them. The CDR3 spans 15 residues. Here immunoSEQ multiplex PCR was the method, and the copy in TCRdb shows in-frame clones only, minus some. Of under 85,000 clones listed, around 94% are singletons. Sample: PBMCs. The chain combines TRBV9 with TRBJ2-1; D is possibly TRBD2 (6 bases). The source is a young woman in good health and CMV-seronegative. CDR3 amino acids: CASSAGTLMVDEQFF. CDR3 nucleotide sequence: TGTGCCAGCAGCGCCGGGACTTTAATGGTGGATGAGCAGTTCTTC.